At least ten counts were recorded for the clone carrying this T cell receptor beta chain. Trimming took 5 bases from V and 1 from J, leaving 11 bases between them. Per the germline V gene, CDR1 is SQVTM and CDR2 is ANQGSEA. This CDR3 is 13 amino acids long. Unique molecular identifier tags were affixed to discrete cDNA molecules. Each CDR3 protein gets one entry after TCRdb re-called the 5' RACE reads with MiXCR. The table lists tens of thousands of distinct CDR3 sequences, around 5% of them singletons, with under 7% in the top ten. The data are from a study of early T cells in non-severe SARS-CoV-2 infection. Study overall: Sequenced material consisted of bulk RNA (from unsorted whole blood), and chains were unpaired.

Sequencing was performed on whole blood. The chain recombines TRBV29-1 with TRBJ1-2; D ambiguous. This clonotype originated in an adult who was a healthcare worker with PCR-confirmed SARS-CoV-2 infection or an uninfected control (not recorded which). The CDR3 region is CSVLRRINYGYTF. CDR3 sequence (DNA): TGCAGCGTTCTAAGGCGGATTAACTATGGCTACACCTTC.